Listed below are T cell receptor beta chains from one sample, sequenced in a study of T cells in narcolepsy. The method was immunoSEQ multiplex PCR; TCRdb's version includes in-frame clones alone and lacks a portion of them. The sample contains approximately 25,000 clones, around 78% of which appear only once. Material for sequencing was CD45RA- memory CD4+ T cells from PBMCs. The source is a human donor with narcolepsy. CDR3s include the opening cysteine and the closing phenylalanine or tryptophan. The order of the fields is CDR3 length, J gene, V gene, D gene, CDR3 protein, CDR3 DNA. The D gene is left open where the match is weak.

>16|TRBJ2-5|TRBV6-1|TRBD1
CASSGAPQGPGETQYF
TGTGCCAGCAGTGGAGCTCCACAGGGGCCCGGAGAGACCCAGTACTTC
>15|TRBJ1-2|TRBV27|TRBD1
CASRAGDRVNYGYTF
TGTGCCAGCAGGGCTGGGGACAGGGTGAACTATGGCTACACCTTC
>12|TRBJ2-5|TRBV21-1|.
CASSKDQETQYF
TGTGCCAGCAGCAAAGACCAAGAGACCCAGTACTTC
>16|TRBJ2-1|TRBV13|TRBD2
CASSSRLAGGYNEQFF
TGTGCCAGCAGCTCCCGACTAGCGGGGGGCTACAATGAGCAGTTCTTC
>13|TRBJ1-1|TRBV6-4|.
CASSDFDGSEAFF
TGTGCCAGCAGTGATTTCGACGGGTCTGAAGCTTTCTTT
>17|TRBJ1-6|TRBV18|TRBD1
CASSPIWGQGINSPLHF
TGTGCCAGCTCACCAATATGGGGACAGGGGATTAATTCACCCCTCCACTTT
>13|TRBJ2-3|TRBV29-1|TRBD2
CSVDGGGTDTQYF
TGCAGCGTTGACGGGGGGGGCACAGATACGCAGTATTTT
>13|TRBJ1-1|TRBV10-3|.
CAIRLEGSTEAFF
TGTGCCATAAGGTTGGAGGGGTCCACTGAAGCTTTCTTT
>16|TRBJ2-1|TRBV9|TRBD2
CASSARSAGVYNEQFF
TGTGCCAGCAGCGCCCGCTCGGCGGGGGTATACAATGAGCAGTTCTTC
>12|TRBJ2-5|TRBV7-3|.
CASSALSGTQYF
TGTGCCAGCAGCGCCCTATCGGGGACCCAGTACTTC